These T cell receptor beta chains were read from a single sample in a study of tumor and adjacent non-tumor tissue in lung cancer. TCRdb itself ran the multiplex PCR reads through MiXCR, one entry per CDR3 protein. The sample holds about 110,000 distinct CDR3 sequences, about 64% seen once. Material: distant non-tumor lung tissue. The receptor set was obtained from a man between 60 and 75 years old with non-small cell lung cancer. CDR3s include the opening cysteine and the closing phenylalanine or tryptophan. Fields, in order: V gene, J gene, D gene, clone size, CDR3 DNA, CDR3 protein. A D gene is named only where the DNA matches it firmly. Only part of the rows carry a size: once, few, many, or a class if the clone is expanded.

TRBV24-1	TRBJ2-1	TRBD1	.	TGTGCCTCCAGTGATCCCCGGGACAGGGCCTACAATGAGCAGTTCTTC	CASSDPRDRAYNEQFF
TRBV6-5	TRBJ1-1	.	.	TGTGCCAGCAGTTACCGTACAGATCTCAGGGCTTTCTTT	CASSYRTDLRAFF
TRBV4-1	TRBJ2-5	.	.	TGCGCCAGCAGCCGAAACCCGGGACGCCTCCAAGAGACCCAGTACTTC	CASSRNPGRLQETQYF
TRBV11-2	TRBJ2-3	.	.	TGTGCTAGCAGTCACCGGACCTCTACGACTACGCAGTATTTT	CASSHRTSTTTQYF
TRBV20-1	TRBJ2-1	.	.	TGCAGTGCTAGGTATCCCTCCTATAATGAGCGGTTCTTC	CSARYPSYNERFF
TRBV4-2	TRBJ2-4	TRBD2	many	TGTGCCAGCAGCCACCCCTCAACGGGGACTAGCGGTGGGGGTATTCAGTACTTC	CASSHPSTGTSGGGIQYF
TRBV20-1	TRBJ2-3	.	.	TGCAGTGCCACTCATATGACTAGTTATTCAGATACGCAGTATTTT	CSATHMTSYSDTQYF
TRBV11-2	TRBJ2-3	.	few	TGTGCCAGCAGCTCCGGGGATACGCAGTATTTT	CASSSGDTQYF
TRBV4-2	TRBJ1-5	.	.	TGTGCCAGCAGTCAAGGGGCTAGCCCTAGCACAGATACGCAGCATTTT	CASSQGASPSTDTQHF
TRBV11-2	TRBJ2-1	.	few	TGTGCCAGCAGCTTATCGGCGGGTATGCTAAGCAATGGGCGGTTCTTC	CASSLSAGMLSNGRFF
TRBV20-1	TRBJ2-1	TRBD2	.	TGCATTGCTGGCCCCTTCACTAGCGGCAATGAGCAGTTCTTC	CIAGPFTSGNEQFF
TRBV4-3	TRBJ2-6	TRBD1	.	TGCGCCAGCAGCCAATTGGACAGGCTTGGGGCCAACGTCCTGACTTTC	CASSQLDRLGANVLTF
TRBV4-1	TRBJ2-6	.	.	TGCGCCAGCATCCAAGGGCAGAGACGCATCTCTGGGGCCAACGTCCTGACTTTC	CASIQGQRRISGANVLTF
TRBV11-2	TRBJ2-5	.	.	TGTGCCAGCACCTTGATCCCCCCAGGAGGAGAGACCCAGTACTTC	CASTLIPPGGETQYF
TRBV6-2/TRBV6-3	TRBJ2-5	.	.	TGTACCAGTCGGACCAGCGGCCAAGAGACCCAGTACTTC	CTSRTSGQETQYF
TRBV6-2/TRBV6-3	TRBJ2-1	TRBD2	.	TGTGCCAACAGCACCCCGATAATAGCGGGGGACAATGAGCAACTCTTC	CANSTPIIAGDNEQLF
TRBV7-8	TRBJ1-3	.	.	TGTGCCAGTGGGAGCGGGAACCTGCCCTGCACCATATATTTT	CASGSGNLPCTIYF
TRBV11-2	TRBJ2-5	TRBD2	.	TGTGCCAGCGGCTTAGTGGCTAGCGGGAGCAGTGAGACCCAGTACTTC	CASGLVASGSSETQYF
TRBV28	TRBJ1-5	.	many	TGTGCCAGCAGAACCGGGACGATCAATCAGCCCCAGCATTTT	CASRTGTINQPQHF
TRBV12-3/TRBV12-4	TRBJ2-2	TRBD2	many	TGTGCCAGCAGTTTCGGCGGGAGCGTGGACACCGGGGAGCTGTTTTTT	CASSFGGSVDTGELFF
TRBV4-3	TRBJ2-5	.	.	TGCACCAGCAGCTACAACAGTAACCAAGAGACCCAGTACTTC	CTSSYNSNQETQYF
TRBV5-1	TRBJ2-7	.	.	TGCGCCAGCAGTCGGTTTGGGAGCTCGGACGAGCAGTACTTC	CASSRFGSSDEQYF
TRBV5-6	TRBJ2-7	.	.	TGTGCAGGCAGCTGGAGACCAGGGACGGGGAGCTACGAGCAGTACTTC	CAGSWRPGTGSYEQYF
TRBV29-1	TRBJ2-3	.	.	TGCAGCGTTGCCCGCTCCGGAGGGACAGATAGGCAGTGTTTT	CSVARSGGTDRQCF
TRBV2	TRBJ1-5	.	.	TGTGCCAGGAGGGCTGGGGCCGTTAGCAATCAGCCCCAGCATTTT	CARRAGAVSNQPQHF
TRBV29-1	TRBJ2-1	.	.	TGCAGCGTTGAAGGCCCCACTAGTGGGAGTGCCTCTGAGCAGTTCTTC	CSVEGPTSGSASEQFF
TRBV6-1	TRBJ2-7	TRBD2	once	TGTGACAGCAGAAATTCGGGACTAACCCCCGAGCAGTACTTC	CDSRNSGLTPEQYF
TRBV6-1	TRBJ2-7	TRBD1	many	TGTGCCATCAGGGATGTAAGACAGGGCCTTACCTACGAGCAGTACTTC	CAIRDVRQGLTYEQYF
TRBV11-1	TRBJ2-5	TRBD1	.	TGTGCCAGCAGCATCTCCGGGACAGGGGGTTTGAAGACCCAGTACTTC	CASSISGTGGLKTQYF
TRBV20-1	TRBJ2-3	.	once	TGCACTGCTAGAGGTCGGGGCTGGGCAGATACGCAGTATTTT	CTARGRGWADTQYF
TRBV11-3	TRBJ2-5	.	once	TGTGCCAGCACCTTCGGGACAGCGCGCCGGGAGACCCGGTACTTC	CASTFGTARRETRYF
TRBV29-1	TRBJ2-1	.	.	TGCAGCGGGGGACTGGTGGGAGTTGGGGGCAATGAGCAGTTCTTC	CSGGLVGVGGNEQFF
TRBV12-3/TRBV12-4	TRBJ2-3	.	many	TGTGCCAGCAGCCGCGCGCGACTCAGCACAGATACGCAGTATTTT	CASSRARLSTDTQYF
TRBV11-2	TRBJ2-7	TRBD2	medium-sized	TGTGCCAGCAGCTTAATACCAATAGCGGGACGCTACGAGCAGTACTTC	CASSLIPIAGRYEQYF
TRBV20-1	TRBJ2-3	TRBD2	few	TGCAATGCTAGAGATCTTAGCGGGAGAGGGGCTGGTAGCACAGATACGCAGTATTTT	CNARDLSGRGAGSTDTQYF
TRBV12-3/TRBV12-4	TRBJ2-7	.	.	TGTGCCAGCAGTCAGGACGGGGGTGAGCAGTGCTTC	CASSQDGGEQCF
TRBV12-3/TRBV12-4	TRBJ2-3	TRBD1	.	TGTGCCAGCAGCCTCAGGACAGGGGCTACAGATACGCAGTATTTT	CASSLRTGATDTQYF
TRBV7-8	TRBJ2-2	.	.	TGTGCCAGCAACTTAGTGGTACGGAGAACGACCGGGGAGCTGTTTTTT	CASNLVVRRTTGELFF
TRBV4-3	TRBJ1-5	.	many	TGCGCCAGCAGCCAAGATTTATCACAGAATCAGCCCCAGCATTTT	CASSQDLSQNQPQHF
TRBV12-3/TRBV12-4	TRBJ2-2	.	.	TGTGCCAGCAGCCGGAACCCCGGCGAGCTGTTTTTT	CASSRNPGELFF